The 20 T cell receptor beta chains listed next were all sequenced from one sample in a study of cytomegalovirus exposure and HLA in healthy donors. The PCR was carried out with 60 Vbeta primers and 13 Jbeta primers. TCRdb's table, derived via immunoSEQ multiplex PCR, lists solely in-frame clones and lacks some. The sample carries 95,000 to 150,000 clones, less than 90% recorded once. Sequences were obtained from PBMCs. These receptors were obtained from a man between 18 and 29 years old in good health and CMV-seropositive.

This chain connects TRBV27 to TRBJ2-3; 13 bases are shared with TRBD2. V trimming: 5 bases; J trimming: 4 bases; junction bases outside the gene matches: 6. The germline CDR1 and CDR2 sequences are MNHEY and SMNVEV (reference sequence). The CDR3 is 16 residues long. This CDR3 reads CASSPGTSGVADTQYF. The CDR3 region has the DNA TGTGCCAGCAGTCCCGGGACTAGCGGGGTCGCAGATACGCAGTATTTT.

The chain links TRBV9 to TRBJ1-1, with D hard to call. This CDR3 region has 13 residues. Looked up from germline, CDR1 is SGDLS and CDR2 is YYNGEE. The V end was cut by 0 bases, the J end by 6 bases, with 9 bases between. The CDR3 nucleotides are TGTGCCAGCAGCGTAGCTTCCGGGGCTGAAGCTTTCTTT. It specifies CASSVASGAEAFF.

The chain carries TRBV2 and TRBJ2-3, with no clear D. Germline CDR1 reads SNHLY; CDR2 reads FYNNEI. The CDR3 runs to 12 residues. Trimming shortened V by 7 bases and J by 4 bases, and 9 bases separated the two germline ends. The CDR3 region is CASTSEADTQYF. The CDR3 DNA reads as TGTGCCAGCACCTCTGAGGCAGATACGCAGTATTTT.

The chain has TRBV7-9 and TRBJ2-6; D gene ambiguous. Germline-derived CDR1 and CDR2 are SEHNR and FQNEAQ (reference sequence). This CDR3 region has 16 residues. V was shortened by 10 bases and J by 0 bases, with 16 bases between the two germline ends. CDR3 nucleotides: TGTGCCAAGTGGGCCCTAACTTCCTCTGGGGCCAACGTCCTGACTTTC. Protein: CAKWALTSSGANVLTF.

The V and J genes are TRBV27 and TRBJ1-1; possibly TRBD1 for D (5 bases). Trimming took off 4 bases at V and 2 bases at J, with 11 bases between the two ends. Germline-derived CDR1 and CDR2 are MNHEY and SMNVEV (reference sequence). The CDR3 length is 14 residues. CDR3 coding DNA: TGTGCCAGCAGTTCGGACACCTTAAACACTGAAGCTTTCTTT. Translation gives CASSSDTLNTEAFF.

This clone has only one observation. This chain connects TRBV30 to TRBJ2-7, with D tentatively TRBD1 (5 bases). Germline values: CDR1 GTSNPN, CDR2 SVGIG (reference sequence). The CDR3 has 12 residues. The chain's CDR3 is CAGDQGTYEQYF. The DNA for the CDR3 is TGTGCTGGAGATCAGGGAACCTACGAGCAGTACTTC.

V is TRBV2 and J is TRBJ2-3; 8 bases are shared with TRBD2. J gave up 3 bases and V 8 bases, and 10 bases lay outside the gene matches. Germline CDR1 reads SNHLY; CDR2 reads FYNNEI. The CDR3 is 15 residues long. CDR3 residues: CASGTGGRRTDTQYF. The CDR3, as DNA: TGTGCCAGCGGGACGGGGGGGAGGAGAACAGATACGCAGTATTTT.

The V gene is TRBV7-6, the J gene TRBJ1-3; D gene ambiguous. V was cut by 4 bases and J by 0 bases, with 4 bases left in between. This CDR3 region has 13 residues. CDR1 SGHVS and CDR2 FNYEAQ come from the germline V gene. The chain's CDR3 is CASSSGSGNTIYF. The CDR3 DNA reads as TGTGCCAGCAGCTCGGGCTCTGGAAACACCATATATTTT.

J is TRBJ2-2 and V is TRBV5-6; 9 nucleotides line up with TRBD1. CDR1 SGHDT and CDR2 YYEEEE come from the germline V gene. Trimming removed 4 bases from V and 7 bases from J; junction bases left unmatched: 11. This CDR3 contains 16 residues. This CDR3 is CASSPGTGLFSGELFF. The DNA for the CDR3 is TGTGCCAGCAGCCCCGGGACAGGGTTGTTCAGCGGGGAGCTGTTTTTT.

The gene calls are TRBV23-1 and TRBJ1-1; D not resolved. TRBV23-1 is an ORF; its function is uncertain. The germline V and J ends were trimmed by 7 bases and 0 bases, with 12 bases remaining between them. The CDR3 runs 14 residues. Here the CDR3 reads CASTPRSLNTEAFF. In DNA, the CDR3 is TGCGCCAGCACCCCGCGGAGCTTGAACACTGAAGCTTTCTTT.

The rearrangement joins TRBV4-2 to TRBJ1-4, with 8 bases that match TRBD1. CDR3 length: 15 residues. V trimming: 4 bases; J trimming: 4 bases; junction bases outside the gene matches: 5. Germline V CDR1 and CDR2: LGHNA, YNFKEQ. The CDR3 region is CASSPTGQGNEKLFF. The CDR3 DNA is TGTGCCAGCAGCCCAACTGGACAGGGTAATGAAAAACTGTTTTTT.

The V call is TRBV29-1, the J call TRBJ1-1; D may be TRBD1 (5 bases). The CDR3 has 14 residues. The V end lost 6 bases, the J end lost 0 bases, and 14 bases lay between the germline ends. Germline lookup yields CDR1 SQVTM and CDR2 ANQGSEA. The CDR3 spells CSVVRQSMNTEAFF. DNA for the CDR3: TGCAGCGTCGTTAGACAGTCCATGAACACTGAAGCTTTCTTT.

V is TRBV7-9 and J is TRBJ2-2; D possibly corresponds to TRBD1 (6 bases). CDR3 length: 13 residues. Trimming pared 6 bases from V and 4 bases from J, leaving 9 bases between. Germline V lookup: CDR1 SEHNR, CDR2 FQNEAQ (reference sequence). CDR3 bases: TGTGCCAGCAGTCTACAGGGCACCGGGGAGCTGTTTTTT. This gives the protein CASSLQGTGELFF. Drawing the rest from reference TRBV7-9 and TRBJ2-2, the complete variable domain is DTGVSQNPRHKITKRGQNVTFRCDPISEHNRLYWYRQTLGQGPEFLTYFQNEAQLEKSRLLSDRFSAERPKGSFSTLEIQRTEQGDSAMYLCASSLQGTGELFFGEGSRLTVL.

The rearrangement joins TRBV4-1 to TRBJ2-7, with 7 bases identical to TRBD2. Germline V gene lookup returns CDR1 MGHRA and CDR2 YSYEKL. Trimming cost V 1 base and J 3 bases; bases outside gene matches: 6. The CDR3 consists of 15 residues. CDR3 in amino acids: CASSQASGVSYEQYF. As DNA, the CDR3 is TGCGCCAGCAGCCAAGCCAGCGGGGTGAGCTACGAGCAGTACTTC.

This rearrangement joins TRBV14 to TRBJ2-1; no firm D call. In germline, CDR1 is SGHDN, CDR2 FVKESK. Trimming removed 0 bases at V and 0 bases at J, with 9 bases between. The CDR3 runs 16 residues. The CDR3 is CASSQDPASSYNEQFF. The CDR3 DNA reads TGTGCCAGCAGCCAAGATCCAGCGAGCTCCTACAATGAGCAGTTCTTC.

This clone has only a few counts. The genes are TRBV5-1 and TRBJ2-7; 9 nucleotides align to TRBD1. Looked up from germline, CDR1 is SGHRS and CDR2 is YFSETQ. The length of the CDR3 is 15 residues. Unmatched junction bases numbered 5, after V lost 0 bases and J lost 4 bases. DNA for the CDR3: TGCGCCAGCAGCTTGGACCCGGGACAGGGATACGAGCAGTACTTC. Amino acids: CASSLDPGQGYEQYF.

The chain recombines TRBV7-9 with TRBJ2-3; 8 bases are shared with TRBD1. The J segment lost 4 bases and the V segment lost 5 bases, leaving 8 bases of the junction unmatched. This CDR3 has 15 residues. Germline-derived CDR1 and CDR2 are SEHNR and FQNEAQ (reference sequence). CDR3 coding DNA: TGTGCCAGCAGCCACGACAGGGGAAAGGCAGATACGCAGTATTTT. The encoded protein is CASSHDRGKADTQYF.

The chain carries TRBV5-1 and TRBJ2-7, with 9 bases that match TRBD1. CDR1 SGHRS and CDR2 YFSETQ come from the germline V gene. CDR3 size: 15 residues. Trimming at V came to 4 bases and at J to 5 bases, leaving 10 bases not matched to a gene. DNA of the CDR3: TGCGCCAGCAGCCCCCCTTGGCGACAGGGGGACGAGCAGTACTTC. Encoded protein: CASSPPWRQGDEQYF.

The V and J genes are TRBV29-1 and TRBJ1-1, with D perhaps matching TRBD1 (5 bases). Per the germline V gene, CDR1 is SQVTM and CDR2 is ANQGSEA. This CDR3 comprises 13 residues. V was trimmed by 2 bases and J by 0 bases, leaving 7 bases between them. CDR3 in amino acids: CSVELTVNTEAFF. DNA of the CDR3: TGCAGCGTTGAATTGACAGTGAACACTGAAGCTTTCTTT.

The chain has TRBV6-5 and TRBJ2-7; D may be TRBD1 (6 bases). The germline V gene has CDR1 MNHEY and CDR2 SVGAGI. Trimming removed 0 bases at V and 1 base at J, with 13 bases between. The CDR3 is 16 amino acids. DNA for the CDR3: TGTGCCAGCAGTTACTCGAAAGGGGACACTTCCTACGAGCAGTACTTC. Protein: CASSYSKGDTSYEQYF.